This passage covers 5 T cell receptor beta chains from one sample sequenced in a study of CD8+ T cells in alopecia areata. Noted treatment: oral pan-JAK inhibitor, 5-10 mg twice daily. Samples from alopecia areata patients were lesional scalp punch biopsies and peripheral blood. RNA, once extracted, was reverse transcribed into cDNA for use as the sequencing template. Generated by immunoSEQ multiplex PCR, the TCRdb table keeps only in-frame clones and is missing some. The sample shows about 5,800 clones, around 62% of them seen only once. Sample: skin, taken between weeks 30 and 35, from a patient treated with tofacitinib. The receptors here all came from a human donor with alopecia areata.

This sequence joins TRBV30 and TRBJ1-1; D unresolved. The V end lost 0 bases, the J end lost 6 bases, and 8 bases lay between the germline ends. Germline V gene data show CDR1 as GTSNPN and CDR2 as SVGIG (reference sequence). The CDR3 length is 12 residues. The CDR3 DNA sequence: TGTGCCTGGAGTGTACGGCGCGCTGAAGCTTTCTTT. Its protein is CAWSVRRAEAFF.

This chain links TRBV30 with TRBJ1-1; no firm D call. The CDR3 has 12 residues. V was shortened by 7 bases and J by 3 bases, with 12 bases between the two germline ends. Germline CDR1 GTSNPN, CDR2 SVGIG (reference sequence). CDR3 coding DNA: TGTGCCTCCGGACCCGCGTACACTGAAGCTTTCTTT. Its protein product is CASGPAYTEAFF.

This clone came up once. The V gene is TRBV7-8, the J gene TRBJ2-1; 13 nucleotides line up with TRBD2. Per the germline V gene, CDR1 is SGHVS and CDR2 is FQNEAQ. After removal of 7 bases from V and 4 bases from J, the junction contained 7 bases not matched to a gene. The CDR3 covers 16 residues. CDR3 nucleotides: TGTGCCAGCACCAAAAGACTAGCGGGGGGATACAATGAGCAGTTCTTC. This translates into CASTKRLAGGYNEQFF. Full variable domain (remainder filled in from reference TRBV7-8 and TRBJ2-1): GAGVSQSPRYKVAKRGQDVALRCDPISGHVSLFWYQQALGQGPEFLTYFQNEAQLDKSGLPSDRFFAERPEGSVSTLKIQRTQQEDSAVYLCASTKRLAGGYNEQFFGPGTRLTVL.

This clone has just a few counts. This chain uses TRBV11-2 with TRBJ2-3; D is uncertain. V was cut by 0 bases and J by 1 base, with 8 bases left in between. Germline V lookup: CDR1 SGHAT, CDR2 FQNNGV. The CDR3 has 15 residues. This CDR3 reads CASSLDRSGTDTQYF. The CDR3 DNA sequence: TGTGCCAGCAGCTTAGACAGGTCGGGCACAGATACGCAGTATTTT.

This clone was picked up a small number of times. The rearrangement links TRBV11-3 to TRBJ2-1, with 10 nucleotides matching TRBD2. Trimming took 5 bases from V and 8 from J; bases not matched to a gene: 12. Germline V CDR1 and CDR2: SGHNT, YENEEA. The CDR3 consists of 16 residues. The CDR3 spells CASSVRWLAGAYEQFF. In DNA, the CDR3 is TGTGCCAGCAGCGTTAGATGGCTAGCGGGAGCATATGAGCAGTTCTTC.